These T cell receptor beta chains were read from a single sample in a study of T cell repertoires in cytomegalovirus infection. Each CDR3 protein is one row after TCRdb ran MiXCR on the reads. The sample records more than 650,000 distinct CDR3 sequences, 35% to 45% being singletons. The sample was PBMCs. The receptors derive from a human donor in good health (CMV status not recorded). Some clones in this sample may be carry-over from other donors' samples. The CDR3 runs from the conserved cysteine through the conserved F or W. Expanded clones get a size class; other rows say once, few or many, or leave the size out.

- TRBJ1-3 14 TRBV6-5 CASSLQTSGNTIYF
many TRBJ2-1 17 TRBV7-2 CASSPGTSGGSYNEQFF
- TRBJ2-1 16 TRBV12-3/TRBV12-4 CANKRSGRGLGDEQFF
- TRBJ2-1 12 TRBV12-3/TRBV12-4 CASRGTSFEQFF
- TRBJ1-5 15 TRBV18 CASSPNQGAGQPQHF
- TRBJ2-2 14 TRBV24-1 CATSDFGVAGELFF
- TRBJ1-2 13 TRBV12-3/TRBV12-4 CASKMTGKSSYTF
- TRBJ2-4 16 TRBV19 CASSQGLAGGENIQYF
few TRBJ2-1 15 TRBV28 CASRRERGAVNEQFF
many TRBJ2-1 10 TRBV6-1 CASRDNEQFF
few TRBJ2-2 16 TRBV6-1 CASSEQQGAWTGELFF
few TRBJ2-3 16 TRBV28 CASSLPTPEIGDTQYF
many TRBJ2-1 15 TRBV28 CASSLGDRGYNEQFF
- TRBJ2-4 16 TRBV6-6 CASSYLAGGAKNIQYF
- TRBJ2-7 14 TRBV20-1 CSARAHDTSYEQYF
many TRBJ2-7 13 TRBV7-8 CASSPMGSYEQYF
- TRBJ2-2 14 TRBV6-6 CASRKTGGPGELFF
- TRBJ2-7 13 TRBV7-2 CASSFSSFYEQYF
- TRBJ2-5 15 TRBV19 CAISMTSGTQETQYF
few TRBJ2-3 15 TRBV28 CASHPVATSTDTQYF
- TRBJ2-5 19 TRBV2 CASRSLLGLNPTSQETQYF
- TRBJ2-7 16 TRBV20-1 CSASGTSGRDFGEQYF
- TRBJ2-7 15 TRBV7-2 CASSSGRGGFYEQYF
- TRBJ1-1 14 TRBV19 CASSARRTDTEAFF
- TRBJ2-2 17 TRBV7-8 CASSLIRTGTHTGELFF
many TRBJ2-2 15 TRBV7-6 CASSLDGREGGELFF
many TRBJ2-1 17 TRBV6-1 CASSDQKGTIQGNEQFF
- TRBJ2-7 15 TRBV6-5 CASSYSVVQGLEQYF
- TRBJ2-5 12 TRBV27 CASSSNQKTQYF
- TRBJ1-6 15 TRBV20-1 CSATFGGVYNSPLHF
- TRBJ2-6 17 TRBV5-5 CASTGGGKLSGANVLTF
- TRBJ1-5 12 TRBV2 CASTEGVWPQHF
- TRBJ2-3 13 TRBV24-1 CATRETTTDTQYF
many TRBJ2-6 15 TRBV28 CASSLAGAGANVLTF
few TRBJ2-2 16 TRBV19 CASSNSRRPNTGELFF
- TRBJ1-2 15 TRBV6-5 CASSPSGAGAYGYTF
- TRBJ2-7 16 TRBV7-9 CASSLPTGTDLYEQYF
- TRBJ2-2 15 TRBV28 CASSLPAGGTGELFF
- TRBJ2-6 18 TRBV9 CASSVARRQTSGANVLTF
- TRBJ1-5 16 TRBV5-3 CASSLTLGTGGPSQHF
many TRBJ2-7 13 TRBV7-2 CASSLGAGLEQYF
- TRBJ2-5 16 TRBV6-2/TRBV6-3 CASSPIAGGPRETQYF
- TRBJ2-7 14 TRBV28 CASSPGGQSYEQYF
- TRBJ2-5 14 TRBV7-2 CASSLDLWEETQYF
many TRBJ2-4 18 TRBV7-2 CASSLSQPGSMSKNIQYF
- TRBJ2-1 16 TRBV24-1 CATSEKVGGSYNEQLF
many TRBJ1-2 13 TRBV20-1 CSAPKDRSYGYTF
once TRBJ2-5 15 TRBV5-6 CASSLGLGLQETQYF
few TRBJ2-5 12 TRBV12-3/TRBV12-4 CASSQSWETQYF
- TRBJ1-3 16 TRBV6-1 CASRGTAGPFGNTIYF
few TRBJ1-5 16 TRBV28 CASSFSYRGRQQPQHF
few TRBJ1-1 16 TRBV4-2 CASSQDRDRVFTEAFF
few TRBJ2-3 15 TRBV7-2 CASSRKAGGTDTQYF
- TRBJ1-1 13 TRBV12-3/TRBV12-4 CASNLEQGLEAFF